This T cell receptor beta chain was observed in a study of blood T cells in healthy people across ages (dated by TCRdb to the mid-2010s). Notes on the research overall: Template switching captured roughly one uniquely barcoded TCR beta cDNA molecule per two T cells in model experiments. Age-related changes in TCR beta repertoire diversity were measured in the study by deep sequencing normalized with unique cDNA molecular identifiers. Donors were grouped into four age groups: young (average 16 years), middle-aged (roughly 38), aged (about 60) and long-lived (approximately 82). For two donors (one aged 18 to 29 and one aged 80 or older), the study analyzed two additional independent replicas of 1 million unique cDNA reads from the same blood draw. To avoid experimental bias, donors of different ages were distributed randomly across sequencing lanes.

Notes on this clonotype: Its antigen remains unidentified. Base qualities are not at hand, and no much larger clone is one base apart.

V was cut back by 1 base and J by 5 bases, leaving a gap of 16 bases between them. From a lookup of the germline V gene, CDR1 and CDR2 are SGHVS and FNYEAQ. The CDR3 goes from the cysteine to the phenylalanine over 16 residues. The entry retains the CDR3 DNA only, 48 bases that are in frame from base 1. The library was obtained by 5' RACE. The reads were generated on an Illumina HiSeq 2500. A second roughly 7 to 11 cycle PCR used a sample-barcoded 5' primer and a J-beta primer mix. Each TCR beta cDNA molecule received a unique molecular identifier from a template-switch 5' adaptor carrying 12 random nucleotides. Each sample yielded at least 2.5 million CDR3-containing paired-end reads. All of the RNA was converted into first-strand cDNA using the Mint cDNA synthesis kit, with a TRBC-specific oligonucleotide serving as the primer. Following uracil-DNA glycosylase treatment, a first 18-cycle PCR with universal primers M1SS and BC2_uni_R was performed on all cDNA. In the paper's pipeline: For normalization, 1 million high-quality reads were randomly selected from each sample, with every read carrying a distinct molecular identifier. Instead of being binned into consensus sequences, reads that shared molecular identifiers were thrown out. MiTCR, set to a Q25 quality threshold and the strictest error-elimination algorithm, was used for CDR3 identification, clonotype clustering and error correction. Lower-bound total TCR beta diversity was estimated with a nonparametric unseen species model using Euler transformation. TCRdb itself trimmed the public reads at Q25 with fastp, ran MiXCR and retained productive beta chains. When rows share a CDR3 protein, they turn into one entry using the most common DNA and genes. The V and J calls reflect TCRdb's pipeline rather than the authors' work. In all, the sample holds approximately 850,000 distinct CDR3 sequences, and nearly 60% of those were seen once. The ten largest clonotypes hold roughly 22% of the sample.

Study-wide findings and limitations: Estimates of total diversity based on one million sequenced T cells were regarded as lower bounds and as underestimates. Donor CMV infection status was unknown, potentially confounding age-related changes in expanded clonotypes. The long-lived group showed more naive CD4+ T cells, fewer expanded clones and increased TCR diversity than the aged group, suggesting age selection. Bulk unsorted PBMC profiling prevented conclusive comparison of naive and antigen-experienced compartments. As age increased, observed TCR beta diversity per million T cells dropped in a roughly linear way, and a significant reduction was already evident by age around 41. Observed TCR beta diversity correlated strongly with the percentage of naive T cells measured by flow cytometry.

The 39 donors, aged about 6 to 90 years, were systemically healthy Caucasian individuals from Russia. Each donor gave around 9 milliliters of peripheral blood, collected into EDTA-treated Vacutainer tubes. Ficoll-Paque density-gradient centrifugation was used to isolate PBMCs, with at least 6.5 million per sample. Total RNA was extracted from PBMCs with Trizol reagent, with at least 6 micrograms obtained per sample. For every donor, flow cytometry on a PBMC aliquot measured the percentage of naive CD45RAhigh/CD27high T cells. The chain joins TRBV7-6 to TRBJ2-3; the D gene is perhaps TRBD2, from 6 matching bases. The sequence was obtained from a man aged 25-40 years in good health. The sequenced material came from blood. The bases read TGTGCCAGCAGCTTAGAGGGTGGAGGGTATGGAGATACGCAGTATTTT. Its translation reads: CASSLEGGGYGDTQYF.